The entry below gives a single T cell receptor beta chain sequence along with its context. TCRdb keeps only in-frame clones here, not all; method: immunoSEQ multiplex PCR. The table lists fewer than 150,000 clones, roughly four fifths of them singletons. Allocation to cohorts depended on clinical history reported by the participants. The germline gives CDR1 SGHNT, CDR2 YYREEE (reference sequence). Losses at the gene ends were 4 bases for V and 3 bases for J; bases not matched to a gene: 8. The CDR3 has 16 residues. The data belong to a study of blood T cell repertoires in COVID-19. Sample: PBMCs or T cells enriched from blood (not recorded which). The V gene is TRBV5-4, the J gene TRBJ1-2; 11 bases align to TRBD1. The TCR sequence derives from a man under 40 who had recovered from COVID-19. Written as DNA, the CDR3 is TGTGCCAGCAGCCTGAGTAGGACAGGGGGCCACTATGGCTACACCTTC. This codes for CASSLSRTGGHYGYTF.